The 23 T cell receptor beta chains reported below all come from one sample, sequenced in a study of beta chain features in type 1 diabetes. Points from the study as a whole: In every one of the four CD4+ subsets, TCRB CDR3s were moderately but significantly shorter in Type 1 diabetes patients.

Isolated RNA was reverse transcribed in full, so expressed TCRB transcripts were sequenced. Sequenced by immunoSEQ multiplex PCR; TCRdb stores in-frame clones only, minus some. In the table there are around 690,000 clones, around 12% of which are singletons. Which antigens these TCRs recognize remains unknown. Sequencing input: naive CD4+ T cells from blood. Receptors were obtained from a man aged 30 to 39 with type 1 diabetes.

The J gene is TRBJ2-1, the V gene TRBV11-1; weak D call: TRBD1 (5 bases). The germline V gene encodes CDR1 SGHAT and CDR2 FQDESV (reference sequence). The CDR3 is made up of 15 amino acids. The V and J ends lost 1 base and 1 base respectively, with 8 bases between them. CDR3 DNA: TGTGCCAGCAGCTTAGGGCAGGGATCCTACAATGAGCAGTTCTTC. It is translated as CASSLGQGSYNEQFF.

This clone was detected only a few times. The V call is TRBV5-1, the J call TRBJ2-1; the match to TRBD1 covers 8 bases. CDR1 is SGHRS and CDR2 is YFSETQ in the germline V gene. Germline trimming cut 2 bases from V and 0 bases from J; bases unmatched to any gene: 4. The CDR3 consists of 16 residues. DNA of the CDR3: TGCGCCAGCAGCTTCTTACAGGGGGACTCCTACAATGAGCAGTTCTTC. Its protein product is CASSFLQGDSYNEQFF.

The chain recombines TRBV5-1 with TRBJ2-5, with a weak D call TRBD1 (5 bases). The germline CDR1 and CDR2 sequences are SGHRS and YFSETQ. The germline V and J ends were trimmed by 6 bases and 4 bases, with 16 bases remaining between them. The CDR3 is 14 residues long. CDR3 protein: CASKEETVGETQYF. The CDR3 DNA follows: TGCGCCAGCAAAGAGGAGACAGTTGGAGAGACCCAGTACTTC.

A few counts support this clone. The genes are TRBV9 and TRBJ2-3, with a possible D match to TRBD1 (6 bases). Per the germline V gene, CDR1 is SGDLS and CDR2 is YYNGEE. The CDR3 covers 13 residues. V was cut by 3 bases and J by 6 bases, with 11 bases left in between. Here the CDR3 reads CASSGGPRDTQYF. The CDR3 DNA reads as TGTGCCAGCAGCGGGGGGCCCCGGGATACGCAGTATTTT.

This clone was found a few times. The gene calls are TRBV5-1 and TRBJ2-1, with unresolved D. Per the germline V gene, CDR1 is SGHRS and CDR2 is YFSETQ. The germline V and J ends were trimmed by 4 bases and 14 bases, with 19 bases remaining between them. This CDR3 has 13 amino acids. The CDR3 loop reads CASSMGNGPAEFF. The DNA for the CDR3 is TGCGCCAGCAGCATGGGTAACGGGCCTGCGGAGTTCTTC.

J is TRBJ1-6 and V is TRBV11-2; tentative D call: TRBD1 (5 bases). Germline V gene data show CDR1 as SGHAT and CDR2 as FQNNGV. Trimming took off 5 bases at V and 15 bases at J, with 17 bases between the two ends. CDR3 length equals 13 residues. The DNA of the CDR3 is TGTGCCAGCAGCACGAGAACTCAGGGTAACCTCCACTTT. Translation: CASSTRTQGNLHF.

A few counts support this clone. The chain employs TRBV30 and TRBJ1-3, with D maybe TRBD1 (6 bases). The V end was cut by 3 bases, the J end by 10 bases, with 16 bases between. Germline CDR1 and CDR2: GTSNPN and SVGIG (reference sequence). The CDR3 contains 13 residues. The chain's CDR3 is CAWRGTGGRTIYF. The CDR3 DNA follows: TGTGCCTGGAGAGGGACCGGGGGGCGTACCATATATTTT.

This clone was picked up a small number of times. V and J are TRBV29-1 and TRBJ1-5; D not certain. This CDR3 comprises 13 residues. CDR1 and CDR2 (germline): SQVTM, ANQGSEA. V was clipped by 5 bases and J by 0 bases, with 8 bases between them. Here the CDR3 DNA reads TGCAGCGTTACAGAGGATAGCAATCAGCCCCAGCATTTT. This encodes CSVTEDSNQPQHF.

This clone was counted at least ten times. The rearrangement uses TRBV14 and TRBJ2-1; D might be TRBD1 (5 bases). Germline V gene sequence: CDR1 SGHDN, CDR2 FVKESK. The V end lost 6 bases, the J end lost 3 bases, and 12 bases lay between the germline ends. The CDR3 extends over 14 amino acids. DNA of the CDR3: TGTGCCAGCAGTCTTGCGACAGTCTACAATGAGCAGTTCTTC. This sequence encodes CASSLATVYNEQFF. Combining the CDR3 with reference TRBV14 and TRBJ2-1 gives the whole variable domain EAGVTQFPSHSVIEKGQTVTLRCDPISGHDNLYWYRRVMGKEIKFLLHFVKESKQDESGMPNNRFLAERTGGTYSTLKVQPAELEDSGVYFCASSLATVYNEQFFGPGTRLTVL.

The J gene is TRBJ2-2, the V gene TRBV9, with D perhaps TRBD2 (5 bases). Trimming took off 6 bases at V and 3 bases at J, with 24 bases between the two ends. The germline V gene encodes CDR1 SGDLS and CDR2 YYNGEE. This CDR3 has 18 amino acids. This CDR3 reads CASTRREGYAEDTGELFF. The CDR3 nucleotides read TGTGCCAGCACCAGACGAGAGGGCTACGCAGAGGACACCGGGGAGCTGTTTTTT.

This clone was observed a handful of times. The CDR3 region is CASSHIMAQETQYF. CDR3 in DNA: TGTGCCAGCAGCCACATAATGGCCCAAGAGACCCAGTACTTC. The rearrangement links TRBV7-9 to TRBJ2-5; D gene ambiguous. Trimming removed 5 bases from V and 1 base from J, with 11 bases in between. The CDR3 spans 14 residues. CDR1 is SEHNR and CDR2 is FQNEAQ in the germline V gene (reference sequence). Drawing the rest from reference TRBV7-9 and TRBJ2-5, the complete variable domain is DTGVSQNPRHKITKRGQNVTFRCDPISEHNRLYWYRQTLGQGPEFLTYFQNEAQLEKSRLLSDRFSAERPKGSFSTLEIQRTEQGDSAMYLCASSHIMAQETQYFGPGTRLLVL.

This clone was seen a handful of times. The chain employs TRBV30 and TRBJ1-2, with 9 bases fitting TRBD1. J lost 7 bases, V lost 2 bases, and 5 bases had no gene match. Germline CDR1 reads GTSNPN; CDR2 reads SVGIG (reference sequence). The length of the CDR3 is 13 residues. Here the CDR3 reads CAWSPGQGFGYTF. The CDR3 DNA is TGTGCCTGGAGTCCGGGACAGGGATTTGGCTACACCTTC.

In this sample, this clone turned up a few times. The chain couples TRBV18 to TRBJ2-1, with 10 positions matching TRBD2. V dropped 3 bases and J dropped 8; count of bases not matched to a gene: 4. This CDR3 is built from 14 residues. In germline, CDR1 is KGHSH, CDR2 LQKENI. The CDR3 here is CASSPSGGADEQFF. The CDR3 DNA is TGTGCCAGCTCACCCAGCGGGGGGGCGGATGAGCAGTTCTTC. Looking up the rest from reference TRBV18 and TRBJ2-1 gives the full variable domain: NAGVMQNPRHLVRRRGQEARLRCSPMKGHSHVYWYRQLPEEGLKFMVYLQKENIIDESGMPKERFSAEFPKEGPSILRIQQVVRGDSAAYFCASSPSGGADEQFFGPGTRLTVL.

The V and J genes are TRBV5-6 and TRBJ2-6, with D tentatively TRBD2 (5 bases). With 6 bases removed from V and 1 base from J, the gap between germline ends came to 11 bases. The CDR3 covers 15 residues. Germline lookup yields CDR1 SGHDT and CDR2 YYEEEE. CDR3 in amino acids: CASNQRGSGANVLTF. The DNA for the CDR3 is TGTGCCAGCAACCAACGGGGTTCTGGGGCCAACGTCCTGACTTTC.

This rearrangement joins TRBV27 to TRBJ1-2; the D gene is possibly TRBD1 (5 bases). This CDR3 contains 14 residues. Trimming pared 0 bases from V and 6 bases from J, leaving 11 bases between. Germline V CDR1 and CDR2: MNHEY, SMNVEV (reference sequence). The CDR3 here is CASSLSPRVNGYTF. The CDR3 DNA is TGTGCCAGCAGTTTATCTCCCAGGGTTAATGGCTACACCTTC.

This clone appeared a few times. The CDR3: CASSLRVSYEQYF. The CDR3, as DNA: TGTGCCAGCAGTTTAAGGGTCTCCTACGAGCAGTACTTC. The chain links TRBV28 to TRBJ2-7; D not certain. Trimming took 2 bases from V and 0 from J, leaving 5 bases between them. The CDR3 totals 13 residues. Per germline, CDR1 MDHEN and CDR2 SYDVKM.

This clone has a handful of counts. This sequence joins TRBV10-3 and TRBJ2-1; 15 bases align to TRBD2. The V and J ends lost 8 bases and 4 bases, in that order; junction bases with no gene match: 3. The CDR3 spans 15 residues. CDR1 is ENHRY and CDR2 is SYGVKD in the germline V gene. CDR3 amino acids: CAIGGLAGGYNEQFF. The CDR3 region has the DNA TGTGCCATCGGTGGACTAGCGGGGGGGTACAATGAGCAGTTCTTC.

V is TRBV6-5 and J is TRBJ1-2; 8 nucleotides match TRBD1. The CDR3 has 15 amino acids. Germline trimming cut 6 bases from V and 2 bases from J; bases unmatched to any gene: 8. The germline V gene has CDR1 MNHEY and CDR2 SVGAGI. CDR3 DNA sequence: TGTGCCAGCAGACTCTCTCGGACAGGGAACTATGGCTACACCTTC. Protein: CASRLSRTGNYGYTF.

This clone has just a few counts. Within the sample, other DNA sequences also encode this same CDR3. This chain uses TRBV5-6 with TRBJ2-7; D is undetermined. Germline CDR1 is SGHDT and CDR2 is YYEEEE. Trimming removed 2 bases at V and 4 bases at J, with 4 bases between. CDR3 length: 11 residues. The CDR3 bases are TGTGCCAGCAGCTTAGGGTACGAGCAGTACTTC. It codes for CASSLGYEQYF. Based on the CDR3 plus reference TRBV5-6 and TRBJ2-7, the full variable domain is DAGVTQSPTHLIKTRGQQVTLRCSPKSGHDTVSWYQQALGQGPQFIFQYYEEEERQRGNFPDRFSGHQFPNYSSELNVNALLLGDSALYLCASSLGYEQYFGPGTRLTVT.

This clone was counted between two and nine times. The chain couples TRBV4-3 to TRBJ2-2, with D tentatively TRBD1 (5 bases). This CDR3 has 18 amino acids. Per the germline V gene, CDR1 is LGHNA and CDR2 is YSLEER. Trimming removed 0 bases at V and 9 bases at J, with 23 bases between. This CDR3 reads CASSQEVTGLHTNRELFF. As DNA, the CDR3 is TGCGCCAGCAGCCAAGAGGTCACAGGCCTCCATACAAACAGGGAGCTGTTTTTT.

This clone occurred a few times. This chain uses TRBV9 with TRBJ2-2; 8 bases line up with TRBD2. The germline CDR1 and CDR2 sequences are SGDLS and YYNGEE. V was pared by 0 bases and J by 4 bases, with 5 bases of the junction left unmatched. The CDR3 is 16 residues long. This CDR3 is CASSVVGTSVTGELFF. Here the CDR3 DNA reads TGTGCCAGCAGCGTAGTTGGGACTAGTGTCACCGGGGAGCTGTTTTTT.

This clone was seen more than once but under ten times. The rearrangement joins TRBV6-1 to TRBJ1-1; no definite D call. This CDR3 is built from 11 residues. Germline-derived CDR1 and CDR2 are MNHNS and SASEGT. Trimming took 3 bases from V and 5 from J, leaving 4 bases between them. Here the CDR3 reads CASSDFTEAFF. CDR3 sequence (DNA): TGTGCCAGCAGTGATTTTACTGAAGCTTTCTTT.

A few counts support this clone. The chain couples TRBV6-4 to TRBJ1-6, with D maybe TRBD1 (5 bases). CDR1 is MRHNA and CDR2 is SNTAGT in the germline V gene. The CDR3 has 13 amino acids. Trimming shortened V by 6 bases and J by 8 bases, and 11 bases separated the two germline ends. The CDR3 DNA reads as TGTGCCAGCAGAGACCAGGGTGATTCACCCCTCCACTTT. It encodes CASRDQGDSPLHF.